This TCR beta chain was observed in a study of blood T cell repertoires in COVID-19. Whole-study context: Acute and convalescent COVID-19 specimens originated in the United States, Italy and Spain. Nucleic acid was either cDNA or gDNA, and it came from T cells, B-cell-depleted T cells, or PBMCs.

The method was immunoSEQ multiplex PCR; TCRdb's version includes in-frame clones alone and lacks a portion of them. The sample contains around 300,000 clones, roughly 90% of which appear only once. This TCR was recovered from a woman between 25 and 40 years old with COVID-19, enrolled during active disease. Sequencing was carried out using peripheral blood.

CDR3 sequence reads: CASSQFFQGAGADTQYF. CDR3 sequence (DNA): TGTGCCAGCAGCCAATTTTTTCAAGGAGCGGGAGCAGATACGCAGTATTTT. This rearrangement joins TRBV3-1 (or the pseudogene TRBV3-2) to TRBJ2-3; TRBD2 aligns across 8 bases. The CDR3 contains 17 residues. Trimming cost V 2 bases and J 4 bases; bases outside gene matches: 11. Germline V gene lookup returns CDR1 LGHDT and CDR2 YNNKEL (reference sequence).